This TCR beta chain was documented in a study of post-analysis software for immune sequencing data. Whole-study context: Relapsing-remitting, secondary progressive and progressive-relapsing multiple sclerosis were all included among the disease courses.

This clonotype was found a few times. The antigen is undetermined. cDNA libraries for TCR beta contained unique molecular identifiers. TCRdb fed the PCR reads into MiXCR, producing one record per CDR3 protein. This table has approximately 690,000 distinct CDR3 sequences, approximately 60% appearing once. Findings of the study overall: Samples made in the same batch grouped tightly together by F measure. Patients with multiple sclerosis recorded significantly lower normalized Chao1 diversity than controls, the study found.

The clonotype was recovered from a girl aged 2-10 years with multiple sclerosis. The sample was blood.

The CDR3 coding sequence is TGTGCCAGCAGACCTCCGGGACCGAGCAATCAGCCCCAGCATTTT. Protein sequence: CASRPPGPSNQPQHF. The chain employs TRBV25-1 and TRBJ1-5; TRBD1 is a possible D gene (5 bases). This CDR3 has 15 residues. The germline V and J ends were trimmed by 6 bases and 1 base, with 13 bases remaining between them. CDR1 MGHDK and CDR2 SYGVNS come from the germline V gene.